This entry describes one T cell receptor (beta chain). This clone was picked up one time. Which antigen it targets is not known. Qualities for individual bases were not recorded, and no much larger clone is one base off. The sample originates from a study of blood T cell repertoires in COVID-19 (TCRdb year 2020). The study in broad terms: Samples covering the acute and convalescent phases of COVID-19 were provided by collaborators in the United States, Italy and Spain. The prospective study material was composed of cDNA or gDNA derived from T cells, B-cell-depleted T cells, or PBMCs. Deeply sampled blood TCRbeta repertoires from subjects exposed to, actively infected with, or recovered from COVID-19 were included in the dataset. The repertoires were made available in a free public database intended to serve as a resource for research on the immune response to SARS-CoV-2. Samples came from the ongoing ImmuneRACE study (first 160 participants) plus 1,254 subjects from 6 global collaborators. Sample metadata almost always included a de-identified subject ID, COVID-19 status, age in years and sex. Where available, HLA class I and class II types were taken from metadata supplied by the sample provider and were not determined by assay-based typing.

The immunoSEQ Assay, a bias-controlled multiplex PCR, was used to amplify TCRbeta CDR3 regions from genomic DNA. The original methods were these. The number of nucleated cells in each sample was estimated from the amplification of reference gene primers within the assay. Sequence reads were collapsed and filtered to measure the absolute abundance of every unique TCRbeta CDR3 rearrangement. For each sample, productive Simpson clonality was calculated as the square root of Simpson's diversity index across productive rearrangements. The table was pulled from immuneACCESS by TCRdb, which kept in-frame rearrangements only. Such tables lose some clones; where checked, under half of the loss comes from unresolved V genes, and the rest has no known cause. The DNA gave D and trimming, while V, J and clone size come from that table. The sample has around 310,000 clones on record, over 75% of them singletons. Roughly 4.1% of the sample goes to the ten largest clones.

Collaborating institutions collected whole blood in K2EDTA tubes following their own protocols. Collaborator samples were shipped for TCRbeta analysis as frozen whole blood, isolated PBMCs, or DNA extracted from either sample type. Via the germline V gene, CDR1 is SGHAT and CDR2 FQNNGV. The CDR3 starts with the cysteine, ends with the phenylalanine, and has 16 residues. Kept here is only the CDR3 DNA, which spans 48 bases and is read in frame from base 1. Relative to germline, V is missing 2 bases and J is missing 4 bases, with 7 bases of the junction outside any gene match. Summary of the overall study and its limitations: The amount of clinical and demographic metadata varied by source and participant and was provided uncurated.

Sequenced input: peripheral blood. The rearranged chain carries TRBV11-2 and TRBJ2-1, with TRBD2 identical over 8 junction bases. The sequence was collected from a woman in her forties or fifties with active or convalescent COVID-19. The base sequence is TGTGCCAGCAGCTTAAGATTAGCGGGACGGTACAATGAGCAGTTCTTC. It specifies CASSLRLAGRYNEQFF.